What follows are 5 T cell receptor beta chains derived from one specimen sequenced in a study of PD-L1 blockade in urothelial cancer. Generated by immunoSEQ multiplex PCR, the TCRdb table keeps only in-frame clones and is missing some. Counted here are about 74,000 clones, around 84% occurring once; the ten biggest clones make up approximately 5%. The input for sequencing was PBMCs, taken around atezolizumab (anti-PD-L1) treatment. These receptors all stem from a man in his 70s with urothelial cancer.

The V gene is TRBV6-1, the J gene TRBJ1-5; 7 nucleotides match TRBD1. V was pared by 3 bases and J by 5 bases, with 7 bases of the junction left unmatched. CDR3 length equals 15 residues. Looked up from germline, CDR1 is MNHNS and CDR2 is SASEGT. The CDR3 region is CASSDKGTADQPQHF. Written as DNA, the CDR3 is TGTGCCAGCAGTGATAAGGGGACAGCCGATCAGCCCCAGCATTTT.

This chain joins TRBV6-1 and TRBJ2-5; no reliable D call. The germline gives CDR1 MNHNS, CDR2 SASEGT. The CDR3 sequence is 11 residues long. V was trimmed by 2 bases and J by 9 bases, leaving 7 bases between them. CDR3 nucleotides: TGTGCCAGCAGTGAAAATCCGGCCCAGTACTTC. This sequence encodes CASSENPAQYF.

V and J are TRBV9 and TRBJ1-2, with 7 bases identical to TRBD1. The CDR3 loop spans 15 amino acids. The J segment lost 6 bases and the V segment lost 6 bases, leaving 14 bases of the junction unmatched. From germline, CDR1 is SGDLS and CDR2 YYNGEE. CDR3 protein: CASTSEQGRWDGYTF. The CDR3 region has the DNA TGTGCCAGCACTTCCGAACAGGGGCGGTGGGATGGCTACACCTTC.

The V call is TRBV30, the J call TRBJ1-1, with 11 bases matching TRBD1. The CDR3 runs 15 residues. V lost 0 bases and J lost 7; bases outside the gene matches: 7. Per the germline V gene, CDR1 is GTSNPN and CDR2 is SVGIG (reference sequence). CDR3 bases: TGTGCCTGGAGTGTAGGGACAGGGGGGGGTGGTGAAGCTTTCTTT. It is translated as CAWSVGTGGGGEAFF.

The gene calls are TRBV5-4 and TRBJ2-7; 10 positions match TRBD1. Trimming took 5 bases from V and 6 from J; bases not matched to a gene: 11. CDR3 length: 15 amino acids. Per the germline V gene, CDR1 is SGHNT and CDR2 is YYREEE (reference sequence). CDR3 bases: TGTGCCAGCAGGGAGGGCATTGGGACAGGGGCCGAGCAGTACTTC. Amino acids: CASREGIGTGAEQYF.